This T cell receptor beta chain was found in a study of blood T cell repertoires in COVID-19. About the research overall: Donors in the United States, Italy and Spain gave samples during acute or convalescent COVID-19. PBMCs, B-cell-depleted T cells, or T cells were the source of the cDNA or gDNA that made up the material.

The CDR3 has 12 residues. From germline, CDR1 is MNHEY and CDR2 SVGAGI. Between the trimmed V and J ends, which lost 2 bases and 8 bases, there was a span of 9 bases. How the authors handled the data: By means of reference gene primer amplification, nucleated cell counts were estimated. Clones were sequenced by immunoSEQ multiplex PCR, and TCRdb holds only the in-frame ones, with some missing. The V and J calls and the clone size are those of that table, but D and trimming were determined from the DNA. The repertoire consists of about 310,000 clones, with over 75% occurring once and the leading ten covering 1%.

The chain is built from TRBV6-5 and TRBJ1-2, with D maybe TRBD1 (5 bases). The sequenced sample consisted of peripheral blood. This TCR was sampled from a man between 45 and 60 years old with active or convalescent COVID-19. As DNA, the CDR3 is TGTGCCAGCAGTTACCGCGGGGGGGGCTACACCTTC. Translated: CASSYRGGGYTF.